This T cell receptor beta chain was identified in a study of CD8 T cells in Susac syndrome. Study outcomes and limitations: As the study acknowledged, the number of individuals who were part of its TCR sequencing and HLA analysis was relatively small.

TEMRA cells were FACS-enriched, with CD8+ and CD4+ T cells isolated negatively. Germline assignment: CDR1 MDHEN and CDR2 SYDVKM. The CDR3 runs to 17 residues. V shed 3 bases, J shed 5 bases, and the junction held 11 bases outside the gene matches. Concerning this clonotype: The antigen remains unidentified.

After extraction with the RNeasy kit, roughly 0.45 to 1 ug of the RNA was reverse transcribed using random hexamers. By means of immunoSEQ multiplex PCR, TCR beta CDR3 spanning 54 Vbeta and 13 Jbeta underwent amplification. TCRdb reprocessed the immunoSEQ multiplex PCR reads with MiXCR, giving one entry per CDR3 protein. Altogether 150,000 to 200,000 distinct CDR3 sequences are present, roughly 90% being singletons, with the ten largest covering 0.087%. The chain is built from TRBV28 and TRBJ1-5; 9 bases map to TRBD1. The sample taken for sequencing was CD4+ T cells from PBMCs. The sequence was collected from a human donor with Susac syndrome. CDR3 nucleotides: TGTGCCAGCAGTTTGCGGACAGGGGTTAATCGAGATCAGCCCCAGCATTTT. Translation gives CASSLRTGVNRDQPQHF.